These 26 T cell receptor beta chains were sequenced from one sample in a study of cytomegalovirus exposure and HLA in healthy donors. The study ran its PCR with 60 Vbeta and 13 Jbeta primers. The data were produced by immunoSEQ multiplex PCR, yet TCRdb's version contains in-frame clones alone and is incomplete. This table holds 130,000 or so clones, around 80% found once. Input material: PBMCs. The source of these receptors is a middle-aged woman in good health and CMV-seronegative.

This chain joins TRBV7-2 and TRBJ2-1; the match to TRBD2 covers 7 bases. The ends lost 1 base at V and 4 bases at J; junction bases unmatched: 1. CDR3 length equals 14 residues. Germline lookup yields CDR1 SGHTA and CDR2 FQGNSA. This CDR3 is CASSLGREYNEQFF. The CDR3 DNA sequence: TGTGCCAGCAGCTTAGGGCGGGAGTACAATGAGCAGTTCTTC.

The gene calls are TRBV28 and TRBJ1-1; D might be TRBD1 (5 bases). This CDR3 contains 15 residues. Germline CDR1 MDHEN, CDR2 SYDVKM. Trimming took off 6 bases at V and 1 base at J, with 15 bases between the two ends. In nucleotides, the CDR3 is TGTGCCAGCAGCCCTCCGGGACTTACGAACACTGAAGCTTTCTTT. It codes for CASSPPGLTNTEAFF. Variable domain in full (rest from reference TRBV28 and TRBJ1-1): DVKVTQSSRYLVKRTGEKVFLECVQDMDHENMFWYRQDPGLGLRLIYFSYDVKMKEKGDIPEGYSVSREKKERFSLILESASTNQTSMYLCASSPPGLTNTEAFFGQGTRLTVV.

The chain is built from TRBV21-1 and TRBJ2-7; the D call TRBD2 from the table was never checked on the DNA. TRBV21-1 is given as a pseudogene. The CDR3 runs 18 residues. The DNA of the CDR3 is TGTGCCAGCAGCAGGGGCCGGGGGGGACAGCGCGAAACTTACGAGCAGTACTTC. As protein: CASSRGRGGQRETYEQYF.

This sequence joins TRBV2 and TRBJ1-5; 8 bases agree with TRBD1. There are 15 residues in the CDR3. Germline-derived CDR1 and CDR2 are SNHLY and FYNNEI. Unmatched junction bases numbered 8, after V lost 6 bases and J lost 4 bases. The CDR3, as DNA: TGTGCCAGCAGCCACGGACAGGGAGGAAATCAGCCCCAGCATTTT. Its protein product is CASSHGQGGNQPQHF.

CDR3 DNA sequence: TGCGCCAGCAGCAGTCGGGGGGGCACCTTCTCCTACAATGAGCAGTTCTTC. Residues: CASSSRGGTFSYNEQFF. The chain carries TRBV4-3 and TRBJ2-1; 8 bases agree with TRBD2. This CDR3 contains 17 residues. Germline V gene sequence: CDR1 LGHNA, CDR2 YSLEER. The V and J ends lost 5 bases and 0 bases, in that order; junction bases with no gene match: 9.

This clone was detected only a few times. The V gene is TRBV5-1, the J gene TRBJ2-7; 8 positions match TRBD1. Germline CDR1 is SGHRS and CDR2 is YFSETQ. J gave up 2 bases and V 0 bases, and 1 base lay outside the gene matches. CDR3 size: 14 residues. CDR3 in amino acids: CASSLEQGAYEQYF. CDR3 nucleotide sequence: TGCGCCAGCAGCTTGGAACAGGGGGCCTACGAGCAGTACTTC. The full variable domain, with the rest looked up from reference TRBV5-1 and TRBJ2-7, is KAGVTQTPRYLIKTRGQQVTLSCSPISGHRSVSWYQQTPGQGLQFLFEYFSETQRNKGNFPGRFSGRQFSNSRSEMNVSTLELGDSALYLCASSLEQGAYEQYFGPGTRLTVT.

This clone was observed a single time. The rearrangement uses TRBV4-2 and TRBJ2-3; possibly TRBD1 for D (6 bases). CDR3 length equals 15 residues. Germline V CDR1 and CDR2: LGHNA, YNFKEQ. The ends were cut back, 1 base at V and 5 bases at J, with 13 bases in the middle. The CDR3 loop reads CASSQGGQGIDTQYF. CDR3 in DNA: TGTGCCAGCAGCCAAGGGGGACAAGGGATAGATACGCAGTATTTT.

This chain connects TRBV6-5 to TRBJ2-7; 12 bases map to TRBD2. The CDR3 is 16 amino acids. Germline V CDR1 and CDR2: MNHEY, SVGAGI. V trimming: 4 bases; J trimming: 4 bases; junction bases outside the gene matches: 8. The CDR3 here is CASSSLLAGGFYEQYF. The CDR3, as DNA: TGTGCCAGCAGTTCCCTACTAGCGGGGGGCTTTTACGAGCAGTACTTC.

The V call is TRBV14, the J call TRBJ2-7, with a possible D match to TRBD1 (5 bases). The germline V gene has CDR1 SGHDN and CDR2 FVKESK. V dropped 2 bases and J dropped 3 bases, with 23 bases sitting between them. This CDR3 is built from 18 residues. This CDR3 is CASSQPQGTGPTIYEQYF. The CDR3 DNA reads as TGTGCCAGCAGCCAACCCCAGGGTACGGGCCCCACGATCTACGAGCAGTACTTC.

The V gene is TRBV29-1, the J gene TRBJ2-1, with D possibly TRBD2 on 5 matching bases. With 2 bases removed from V and 9 bases from J, the gap between germline ends came to 23 bases. The CDR3 has 16 residues. The germline V gene encodes CDR1 SQVTM and CDR2 ANQGSEA. CDR3 sequence: CSVEKSRGGPPSEQFF. The CDR3 DNA sequence: TGCAGCGTTGAAAAAAGTAGAGGCGGGCCTCCCAGTGAGCAGTTCTTC.

V usage is TRBV15 and J usage is TRBJ2-1; D might be TRBD2 (6 bases). Germline CDR1 LNHNV, CDR2 YYDKDF (reference sequence). V lost 2 bases to trimming and J lost 9 bases, with 14 bases between them. The CDR3 sequence is 14 residues long. The CDR3 DNA is TGTGCCACCAGCAGATCCGGCGGCGGGGTTGAGCAGTTCTTC. This encodes CATSRSGGGVEQFF. The whole variable domain, filled in from reference TRBV15 and TRBJ2-1, reads DAMVIQNPRYQVTQFGKPVTLSCSQTLNHNVMYWYQQKSSQAPKLLFHYYDKDFNNEADTPDNFQSRRPNTSFCFLDIRSPGLGDTAMYLCATSRSGGGVEQFFGPGTRLTVL.

J is TRBJ1-1 and V is TRBV10-3; D perhaps matches TRBD1 (6 bases). V lost 2 bases and J 6 bases, leaving 16 bases between the germline ends. CDR1 and CDR2 from the germline V gene are ENHRY and SYGVKD. The CDR3 runs 15 residues. DNA of the CDR3: TGTGCCATCAGTGAGGGGGGCGTCTTAACTGCTGAAGCTTTCTTT. As protein: CAISEGGVLTAEAFF.

The chain is built from TRBV13 and TRBJ1-1; 10 nucleotides match TRBD1. Germline V gene sequence: CDR1 PRHDT, CDR2 FYEKMQ (reference sequence). The CDR3 consists of 16 residues. The J segment lost 4 bases and the V segment lost 4 bases, leaving 9 bases of the junction unmatched. CDR3 sequence reads: CASSWGQGRMGTEAFF. The CDR3 DNA reads as TGTGCCAGCAGCTGGGGACAGGGGAGGATGGGCACTGAAGCTTTCTTT.

This clone was seen a single time. The rearrangement links TRBV7-2 to TRBJ2-1; D gene ambiguous. This CDR3 region has 15 residues. Germline V gene lookup returns CDR1 SGHTA and CDR2 FQGNSA. V was shortened by 2 bases and J by 5 bases, with 13 bases between the two germline ends. Here the CDR3 reads CASSLTRGWDNEQFF. CDR3 bases: TGTGCCAGCAGCTTAACCCGAGGATGGGACAATGAGCAGTTCTTC.

V gene TRBV5-6 combines with J gene TRBJ1-2; D may be TRBD1 (5 bases). The ends were cut back, 4 bases at V and 2 bases at J, with 9 bases in the middle. The CDR3 spans 13 residues. CDR1 SGHDT and CDR2 YYEEEE come from the germline V gene. The CDR3 is CASSPTENYGYTF. CDR3 nucleotides: TGTGCCAGCAGCCCGACAGAGAACTATGGCTACACCTTC.

This sequence joins TRBV6-5 and TRBJ1-1; tentatively, D is TRBD1 (6 bases). V shed 6 bases and J shed 0 bases, with 11 bases lying between them. The CDR3 covers 14 residues. Looked up from germline, CDR1 is MNHEY and CDR2 is SVGAGI. DNA of the CDR3: TGTGCCAGCAGGTCGGGGGGCCTGAACACTGAAGCTTTCTTT. It is translated as CASRSGGLNTEAFF.

The J gene is TRBJ2-1, the V gene TRBV11-3; no clear D gene. In germline, CDR1 is SGHNT, CDR2 YENEEA. The CDR3 covers 13 residues. V dropped 0 bases and J dropped 6 bases, with 6 bases sitting between them. CDR3 DNA: TGTGCCAGCAGCTTAGATCTATCCAATGAGCAGTTCTTC. Residues: CASSLDLSNEQFF.

This chain joins TRBV19 and TRBJ2-1, with D perhaps matching TRBD2 (5 bases). Trimming pared 1 base from V and 6 bases from J, leaving 13 bases between. The CDR3 runs to 15 residues. CDR1 is LNHDA, CDR2 SQIVND, per germline (reference sequence). The CDR3 loop is CASSIVASRVNEQFF. As DNA, the CDR3 is TGTGCCAGTAGTATAGTGGCTAGCAGAGTCAATGAGCAGTTCTTC.

The V call is TRBV5-1, the J call TRBJ2-1, with 7 bases fitting TRBD2. CDR1 and CDR2 from the germline V gene are SGHRS and YFSETQ. This CDR3 contains 15 residues. Trimming removed 1 base from V and 5 bases from J; junction bases left unmatched: 6. The CDR3 DNA reads as TGCGCCAGCAGCTTGTGGCGGGGGAGAAACAATGAGCAGTTCTTC. Amino acid sequence: CASSLWRGRNNEQFF. Full variable domain (remainder filled in from reference TRBV5-1 and TRBJ2-1): KAGVTQTPRYLIKTRGQQVTLSCSPISGHRSVSWYQQTPGQGLQFLFEYFSETQRNKGNFPGRFSGRQFSNSRSEMNVSTLELGDSALYLCASSLWRGRNNEQFFGPGTRLTVL.

The J gene is TRBJ2-1, the V gene TRBV28; D perhaps matches TRBD2 (7 bases). The CDR3 is 17 amino acids. Deletions cut 3 bases from V and 1 base from J, with 16 bases between. Germline V gene lookup returns CDR1 MDHEN and CDR2 SYDVKM. In DNA, the CDR3 is TGTGCCAGCAGTTTTTTTCGGGGGGCAAGGTCCTACAATGAGCAGTTCTTC. The encoded protein is CASSFFRGARSYNEQFF.

In this sample, this clone turned up a few times. The CDR3 reads CSVAGQGAVEQYF. For the CDR3, the DNA is TGCAGCGTCGCGGGACAGGGGGCCGTCGAGCAGTACTTC. The J gene is TRBJ2-7, the V gene TRBV29-1; 12 positions match TRBD1. Germline lookup yields CDR1 SQVTM and CDR2 ANQGSEA. The J segment lost 6 bases and the V segment lost 6 bases, leaving 6 bases of the junction unmatched. This CDR3 is built from 13 residues.

In this sample, this clone turned up once. This chain joins TRBV7-2 and TRBJ1-2; perhaps TRBD1 as D (6 bases). Germline loops: CDR1 SGHTA, CDR2 FQGNSA. V lost 1 base, J lost 5 bases, and 11 bases lay in between. This CDR3 has 14 residues. The CDR3 loop reads CASSLEAGVYGYTF. In DNA form, the CDR3 reads TGTGCCAGCAGCTTAGAGGCAGGGGTTTATGGCTACACCTTC.

V usage is TRBV29-1 and J usage is TRBJ1-2; D is unresolved. In germline, CDR1 is SQVTM, CDR2 ANQGSEA. V lost 6 bases and J lost 4, with 9 bases in between. The CDR3 extends over 11 amino acids. For the CDR3, the DNA is TGCAGCGTCGGGAACAGCTATGGCTACACCTTC. This codes for CSVGNSYGYTF.

The table lists this clone with a count of one. V gene TRBV9 combines with J gene TRBJ2-1; no firm D call. V was cut by 1 base and J by 4 bases, with 6 bases left in between. The CDR3 sequence is 13 residues long. Germline CDR1 reads SGDLS; CDR2 reads YYNGEE. The CDR3 loop is CASSVQEYNEQFF. CDR3 DNA sequence: TGTGCCAGCAGCGTACAGGAATACAATGAGCAGTTCTTC.

The chain carries TRBV7-2 and TRBJ1-4, with 9 nucleotides matching TRBD1. CDR3 size: 15 residues. Germline V gene lookup returns CDR1 SGHTA and CDR2 FQGNSA. Germline trimming cut 5 bases from V and 5 bases from J; bases unmatched to any gene: 6. CDR3 DNA: TGTGCCAGCAGCAGGTCCGGGACAGGGAATGAAAAACTGTTTTTT. Protein product: CASSRSGTGNEKLFF. The entire variable domain, with the rest obtained from reference TRBV7-2 and TRBJ1-4, is as follows: GAGVSQSPSNKVTEKGKDVELRCDPISGHTALYWYRQSLGQGLEFLIYFQGNSAPDKSGLPSDRFSAERTGGSVSTLTIQRTQQEDSAVYLCASSRSGTGNEKLFFGSGTQLSVL.

This clone showed up just a few times. V gene TRBV28 combines with J gene TRBJ2-3; TRBD2 matches 8 bases. The CDR3 loop spans 16 amino acids. The germline CDR1 and CDR2 sequences are MDHEN and SYDVKM. V shed 3 bases, J shed 8 bases, and the junction held 13 bases outside the gene matches. The CDR3 coding sequence is TGTGCCAGCAGTTTCGTCTTAGCGGGGCTGGTGGCTACGCAGTATTTT. It specifies CASSFVLAGLVATQYF.